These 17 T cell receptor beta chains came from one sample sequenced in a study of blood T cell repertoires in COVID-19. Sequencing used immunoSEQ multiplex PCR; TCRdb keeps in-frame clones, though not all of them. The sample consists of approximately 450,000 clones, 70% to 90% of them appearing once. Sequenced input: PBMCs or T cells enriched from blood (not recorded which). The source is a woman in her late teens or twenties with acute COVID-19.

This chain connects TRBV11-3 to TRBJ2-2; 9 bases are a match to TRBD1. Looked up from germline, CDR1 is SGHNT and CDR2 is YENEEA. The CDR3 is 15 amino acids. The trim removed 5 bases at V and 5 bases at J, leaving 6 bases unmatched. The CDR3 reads CASSPGQGKTGELFF. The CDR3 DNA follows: TGTGCCAGCAGCCCGGGACAGGGAAAAACCGGGGAGCTGTTTTTT. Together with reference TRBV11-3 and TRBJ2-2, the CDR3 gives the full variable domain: EAGVVQSPRYKIIEKKQPVAFWCNPISGHNTLYWYLQNLGQGPELLIRYENEEAVDDSQLPKDRFSAERLKGVDSTLKIQPAELGDSAVYLCASSPGQGKTGELFFGEGSRLTVL.

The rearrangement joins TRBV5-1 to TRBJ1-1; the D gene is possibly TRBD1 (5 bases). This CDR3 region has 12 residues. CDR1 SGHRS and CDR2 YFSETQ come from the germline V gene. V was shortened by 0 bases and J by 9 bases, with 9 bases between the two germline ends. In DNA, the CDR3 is TGCGCCAGCAGCTTGGTAGACAGCCAAGCTTTCTTT. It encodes CASSLVDSQAFF.

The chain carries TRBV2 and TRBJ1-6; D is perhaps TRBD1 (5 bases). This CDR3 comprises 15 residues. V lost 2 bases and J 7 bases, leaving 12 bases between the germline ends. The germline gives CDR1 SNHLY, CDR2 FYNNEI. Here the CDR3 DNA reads TGTGCCAGCAGTGAATCGGGACTGCCCAATTCACCCCTCCACTTT. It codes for CASSESGLPNSPLHF.

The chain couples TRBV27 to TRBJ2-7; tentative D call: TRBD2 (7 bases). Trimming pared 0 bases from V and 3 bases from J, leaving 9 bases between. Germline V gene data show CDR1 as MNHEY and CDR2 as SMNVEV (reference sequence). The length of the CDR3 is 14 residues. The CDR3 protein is CASSLSRGGYEQYF. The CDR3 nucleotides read TGTGCCAGCAGTTTATCGAGGGGGGGCTACGAGCAGTACTTC.

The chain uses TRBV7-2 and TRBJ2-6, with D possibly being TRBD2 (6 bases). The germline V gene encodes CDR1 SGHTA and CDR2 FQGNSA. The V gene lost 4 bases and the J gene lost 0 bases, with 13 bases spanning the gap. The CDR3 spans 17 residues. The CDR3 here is CASSSRRRDSGANVLTF. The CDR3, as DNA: TGTGCCAGCAGCTCAAGGCGGCGGGACTCTGGGGCCAACGTCCTGACTTTC. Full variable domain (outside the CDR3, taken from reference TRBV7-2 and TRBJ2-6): GAGVSQSPSNKVTEKGKDVELRCDPISGHTALYWYRQSLGQGLEFLIYFQGNSAPDKSGLPSDRFSAERTGGSVSTLTIQRTQQEDSAVYLCASSSRRRDSGANVLTFGAGSRLTVL.

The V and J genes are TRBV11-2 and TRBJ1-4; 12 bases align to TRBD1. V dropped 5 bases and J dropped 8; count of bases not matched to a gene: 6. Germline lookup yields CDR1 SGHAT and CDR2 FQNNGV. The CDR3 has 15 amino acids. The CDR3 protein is CASSQRGTGGEKLFF. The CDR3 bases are TGTGCCAGCAGCCAGCGCGGGACAGGGGGCGAAAAACTGTTTTTT.

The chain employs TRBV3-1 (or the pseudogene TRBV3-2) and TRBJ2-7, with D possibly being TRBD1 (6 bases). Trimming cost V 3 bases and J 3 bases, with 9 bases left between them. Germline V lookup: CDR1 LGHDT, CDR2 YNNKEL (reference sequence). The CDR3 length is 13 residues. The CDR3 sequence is CASSHQGNYEQYF. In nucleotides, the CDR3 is TGTGCCAGCAGCCACCAGGGGAACTACGAGCAGTACTTC.

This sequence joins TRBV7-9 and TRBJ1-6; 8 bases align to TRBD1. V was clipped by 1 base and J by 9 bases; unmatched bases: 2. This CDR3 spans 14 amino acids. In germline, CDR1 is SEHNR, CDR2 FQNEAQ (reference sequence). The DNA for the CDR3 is TGTGCCAGCAGCTTAGGGACAGGGCCTTCACCCCTCCACTTT. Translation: CASSLGTGPSPLHF.

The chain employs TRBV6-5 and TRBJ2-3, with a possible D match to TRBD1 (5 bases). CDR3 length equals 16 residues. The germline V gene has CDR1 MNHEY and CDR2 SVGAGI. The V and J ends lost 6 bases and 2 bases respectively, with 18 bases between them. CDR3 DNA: TGTGCCAGCAGATACAGGAGTCAGACGTTCACAGATACGCAGTATTTT. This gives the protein CASRYRSQTFTDTQYF.

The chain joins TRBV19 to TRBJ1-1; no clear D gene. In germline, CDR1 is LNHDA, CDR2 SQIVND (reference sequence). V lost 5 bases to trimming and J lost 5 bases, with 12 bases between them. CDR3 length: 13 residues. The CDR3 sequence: CASSSQVGTEAFF. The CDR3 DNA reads TGTGCCAGTAGTTCGCAGGTTGGGACTGAAGCTTTCTTT.

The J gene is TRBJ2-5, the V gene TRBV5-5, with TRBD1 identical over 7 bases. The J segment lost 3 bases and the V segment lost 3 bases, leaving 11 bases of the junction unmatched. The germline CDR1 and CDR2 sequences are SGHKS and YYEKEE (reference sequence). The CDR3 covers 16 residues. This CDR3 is CASSSRGPTGEETQYF. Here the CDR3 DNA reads TGTGCCAGCAGCTCGAGGGGTCCCACAGGGGAAGAGACCCAGTACTTC.

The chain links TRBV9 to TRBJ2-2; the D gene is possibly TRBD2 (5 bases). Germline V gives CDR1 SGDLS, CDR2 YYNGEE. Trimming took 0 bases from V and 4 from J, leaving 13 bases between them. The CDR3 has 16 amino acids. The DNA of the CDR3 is TGTGCCAGCAGCGTAGAAGGGAGTCTTATCACCGGGGAGCTGTTTTTT. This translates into CASSVEGSLITGELFF.

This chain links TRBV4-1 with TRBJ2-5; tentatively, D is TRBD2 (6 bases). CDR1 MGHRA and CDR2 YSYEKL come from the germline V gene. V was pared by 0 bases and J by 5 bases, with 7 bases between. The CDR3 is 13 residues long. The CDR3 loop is CASSQEGRETQYF. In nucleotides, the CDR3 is TGCGCCAGCAGCCAAGAAGGGAGGGAGACCCAGTACTTC.

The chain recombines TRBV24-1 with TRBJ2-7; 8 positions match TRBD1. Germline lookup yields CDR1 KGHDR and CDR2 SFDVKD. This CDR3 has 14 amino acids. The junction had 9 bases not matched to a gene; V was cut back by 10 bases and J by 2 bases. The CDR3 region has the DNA TGTGCCACGATCGGGACAGGAACGGCCTACGAGCAGTACTTC. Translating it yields CATIGTGTAYEQYF.

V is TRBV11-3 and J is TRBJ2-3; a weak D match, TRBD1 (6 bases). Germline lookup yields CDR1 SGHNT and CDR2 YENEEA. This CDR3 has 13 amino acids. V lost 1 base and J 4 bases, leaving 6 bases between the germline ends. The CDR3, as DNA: TGTGCCAGCAGCTTAGGACAGGCAGATACGCAGTATTTT. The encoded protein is CASSLGQADTQYF.

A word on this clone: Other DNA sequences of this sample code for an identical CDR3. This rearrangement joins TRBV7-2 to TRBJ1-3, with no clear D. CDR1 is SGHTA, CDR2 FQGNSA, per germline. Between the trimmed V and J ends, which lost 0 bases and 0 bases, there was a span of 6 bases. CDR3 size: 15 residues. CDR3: CASSLAPGSGNTIYF. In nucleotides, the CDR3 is TGTGCCAGCAGCTTAGCCCCAGGCTCTGGAAACACCATATATTTT.

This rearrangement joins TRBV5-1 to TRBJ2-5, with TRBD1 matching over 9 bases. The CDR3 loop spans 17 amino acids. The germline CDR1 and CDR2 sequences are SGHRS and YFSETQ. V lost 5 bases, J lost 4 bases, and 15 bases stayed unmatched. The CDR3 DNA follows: TGCGCCAGCAGAAGACAACCGGGACAGGGTGTATTAGAGACCCAGTACTTC. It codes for CASRRQPGQGVLETQYF.